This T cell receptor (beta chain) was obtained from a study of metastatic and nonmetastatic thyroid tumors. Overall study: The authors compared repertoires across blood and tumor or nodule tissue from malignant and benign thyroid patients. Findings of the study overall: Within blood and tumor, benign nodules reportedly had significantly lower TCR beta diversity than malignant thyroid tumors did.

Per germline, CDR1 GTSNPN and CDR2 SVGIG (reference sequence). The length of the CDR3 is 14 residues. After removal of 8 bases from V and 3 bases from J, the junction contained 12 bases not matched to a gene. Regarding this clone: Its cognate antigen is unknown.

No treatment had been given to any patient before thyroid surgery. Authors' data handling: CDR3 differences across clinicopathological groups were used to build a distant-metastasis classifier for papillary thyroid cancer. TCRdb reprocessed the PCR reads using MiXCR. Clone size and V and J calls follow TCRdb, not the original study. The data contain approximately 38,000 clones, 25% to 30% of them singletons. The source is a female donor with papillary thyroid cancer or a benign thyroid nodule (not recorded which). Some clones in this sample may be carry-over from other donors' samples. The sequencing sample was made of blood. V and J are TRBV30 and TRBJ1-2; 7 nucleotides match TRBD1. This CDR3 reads CAGSRDSGYYGYTF. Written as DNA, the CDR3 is TGTGCCGGGTCCCGGGACAGCGGTTACTATGGCTACACCTTC. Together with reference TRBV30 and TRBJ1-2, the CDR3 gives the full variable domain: SQTIHQWPATLVQPVGSPLSLECTVEGTSNPNLYWYRQAAGRGLQLLFYSVGIGQISSEVPQNLSASRPQDRQFILSSKKLLLSDSGFYLCAGSRDSGYYGYTFGSGTRLTVV.